A single T cell receptor (beta chain) is shown here with its context. Its cognate antigen is unknown. The CDR3 regions of TCR beta were amplified from RNA transcripts. Using the HTBI primer set, a first-round RT-PCR was run on the TCR CDR3. TCRdb ran MiXCR on the multiplex PCR reads and lists one entry per CDR3 protein. Of 300,000 to 450,000 distinct CDR3 sequences in the sample, about 14% were seen once. These data are taken from a study of T cells in Graves' hyperthyroidism and ophthalmopathy. Study-level findings and limits: Ophthalmopathy got predicted by the model a median approximately 6.4 months before its onset.

The V end was cut by 4 bases, the J end by 2 bases, with 12 bases between. The germline V gene encodes CDR1 DFQATT and CDR2 SNEGSKA (reference sequence). The CDR3 is 13 amino acids. For ophthalmopathy patients, the Clinical Activity Score was at least 3 and the NOSPECS grade at least 4; duration was under 3 months. Exclusion followed for patients with uncontrolled infection, other autoimmune disease, pregnancy or lactation. Used for diagnoses were clinical symptoms, serum thyroxine and TRAb, thyroid ultrasound and orbital computed tomography. Sequencing used blood. This receptor was taken from a woman in her thirties with Graves' ophthalmopathy. The gene calls are TRBV20-1 and TRBJ2-7; TRBD1 or TRBD2 may be the D gene (5 bases each). CDR3 loop: CSATGAEPYEQYF. The CDR3 DNA follows: TGCAGTGCTACCGGGGCAGAGCCCTACGAGCAGTACTTC.